This T cell receptor (beta chain) is drawn from a study of T cells in localized non-small cell lung cancer. Study observations and caveats: Increased T cell density in blood showed an association with longer overall survival.

Only a few counts were recorded for this clone. The antigen is unknown. The CDR3 is 13 residues long. Germline V gene lookup returns CDR1 SGHNT and CDR2 YENEEA. The V gene lost 5 bases and the J gene lost 3 bases, with 10 bases spanning the gap. Some clones are missing from TCRdb's copy, which holds only in-frame ones; the method was immunoSEQ multiplex PCR. The sample records roughly 36,000 clones, about four fifths being singletons. The source is a woman aged 35 to 70 with stage II squamous cell lung carcinoma. Sample: PBMCs, taken before any cancer treatment. The chain links TRBV11-3 to TRBJ1-1; D remains unclear. CDR3 sequence reads: CASSDGLDTEAFF. As DNA, the CDR3 is TGTGCCAGCAGCGATGGATTGGACACTGAAGCTTTCTTT.